This TCR beta chain was recovered during a study of cytomegalovirus exposure and HLA in healthy donors. Study results and caveats: Cytomegalovirus association was listed for around 180 TCR beta chains.

With 60 Vbeta and 13 Jbeta primers, the PCR was carried out. Per the original data handling: Some 11 million of the about 80 million unique TCR beta chains counted in a later analysis were shared. Sequenced by immunoSEQ multiplex PCR; TCRdb stores in-frame clones only, minus some. V, J and clone size reflect that table, while D and trimming were determined from the DNA. The sample holds some 200,000 clones, 75% to 90% seen once. Germline V gives CDR1 MNHEY, CDR2 SMNVEV (reference sequence). The CDR3 has 19 residues. Trimming at V came to 6 bases and at J to 0 bases, leaving 11 bases not matched to a gene. As to this clone: Its antigen is not known.

The material sequenced was PBMCs. The chain couples TRBV27 to TRBJ1-6, with 10 bases lining up with TRBD1. The clonotype comes from a woman aged 45-65 years in good health and CMV-seropositive. CDR3 loop: CASSRQGAGLSSYNSPLHF. The CDR3 DNA follows: TGTGCCAGCAGCAGACAGGGGGCCGGCCTTAGCTCCTATAATTCACCCCTCCACTTT.